This TCR beta chain was sequenced during a study of cytomegalovirus exposure and HLA in healthy donors. General study points: Upon later analysis, HLA-associated TCR beta chains proved more clonally expanded than other, equally common chains. The HLA-A and HLA-B alleles of most subjects were reportedly predicted accurately from TCR beta sequences.

For this clone: Antigen specificity is unknown.

Germline V gene lookup returns CDR1 SGHRS and CDR2 YFSETQ. This CDR3 is built from 17 residues. The V gene lost 5 bases and the J gene lost 2 bases, with 19 bases spanning the gap. Despite likely unrecorded immune exposures, the donors were nominally healthy at the time of sampling. This PCR relied on a set of 60 Vbeta primers and 13 Jbeta primers. Original processing notes: Some 11 million shared chains were among the approximately 80 million unique TCR beta chains that a later analysis counted. Measured with immunoSEQ multiplex PCR; TCRdb has only the in-frame clones, and not every one. D and trimming come from the DNA, and the V and J calls and clone size come from that table. Of some 190,000 clones in the sample, more than 65% were seen once.

The sequence derives from a woman in her twenties or thirties in good health and CMV-seropositive. Sequenced input: PBMCs. The J gene is TRBJ2-2, the V gene TRBV5-1; no reliable D call. The CDR3 loop reads CASRVASNPFNTGELFF. CDR3 nucleotides: TGCGCCAGCAGGGTAGCTAGTAACCCCTTCAACACCGGGGAGCTGTTTTTT.